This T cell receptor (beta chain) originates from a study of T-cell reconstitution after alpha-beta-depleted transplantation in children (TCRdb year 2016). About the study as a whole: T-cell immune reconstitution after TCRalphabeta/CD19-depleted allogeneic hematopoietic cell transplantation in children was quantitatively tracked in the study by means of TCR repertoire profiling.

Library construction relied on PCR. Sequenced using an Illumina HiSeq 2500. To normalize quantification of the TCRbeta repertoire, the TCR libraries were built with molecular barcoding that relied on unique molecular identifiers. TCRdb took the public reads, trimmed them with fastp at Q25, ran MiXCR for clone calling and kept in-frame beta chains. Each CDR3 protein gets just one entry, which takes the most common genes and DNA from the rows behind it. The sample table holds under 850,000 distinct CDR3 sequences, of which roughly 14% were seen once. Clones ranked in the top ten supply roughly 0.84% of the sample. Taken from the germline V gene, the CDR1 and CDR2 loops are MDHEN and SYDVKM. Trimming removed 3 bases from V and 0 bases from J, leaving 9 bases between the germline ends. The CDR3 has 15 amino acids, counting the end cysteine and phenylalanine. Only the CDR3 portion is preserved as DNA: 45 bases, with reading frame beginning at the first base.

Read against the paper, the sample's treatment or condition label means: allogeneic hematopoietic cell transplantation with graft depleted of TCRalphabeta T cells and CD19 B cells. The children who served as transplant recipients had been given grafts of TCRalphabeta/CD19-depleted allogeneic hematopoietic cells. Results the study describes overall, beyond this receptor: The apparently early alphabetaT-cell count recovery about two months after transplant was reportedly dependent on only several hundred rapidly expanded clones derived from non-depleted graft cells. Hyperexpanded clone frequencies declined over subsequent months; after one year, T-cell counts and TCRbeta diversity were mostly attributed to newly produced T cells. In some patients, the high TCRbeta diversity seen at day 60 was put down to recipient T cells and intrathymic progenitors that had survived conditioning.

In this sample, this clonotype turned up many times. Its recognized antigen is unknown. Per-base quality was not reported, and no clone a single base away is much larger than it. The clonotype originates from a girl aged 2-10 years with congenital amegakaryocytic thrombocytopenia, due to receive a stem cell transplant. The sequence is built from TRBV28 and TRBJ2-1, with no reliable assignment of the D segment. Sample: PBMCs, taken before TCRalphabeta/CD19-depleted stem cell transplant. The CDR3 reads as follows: CASSFGGLSYNEQFF. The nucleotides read TGTGCCAGCAGTTTCGGTGGGCTCTCCTACAATGAGCAGTTCTTC. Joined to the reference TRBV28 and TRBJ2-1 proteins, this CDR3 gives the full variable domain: DVKVTQSSRYLVKRTGEKVFLECVQDMDHENMFWYRQDPGLGLRLIYFSYDVKMKEKGDIPEGYSVSREKKERFSLILESASTNQTSMYLCASSFGGLSYNEQFFGPGTRLTVL.